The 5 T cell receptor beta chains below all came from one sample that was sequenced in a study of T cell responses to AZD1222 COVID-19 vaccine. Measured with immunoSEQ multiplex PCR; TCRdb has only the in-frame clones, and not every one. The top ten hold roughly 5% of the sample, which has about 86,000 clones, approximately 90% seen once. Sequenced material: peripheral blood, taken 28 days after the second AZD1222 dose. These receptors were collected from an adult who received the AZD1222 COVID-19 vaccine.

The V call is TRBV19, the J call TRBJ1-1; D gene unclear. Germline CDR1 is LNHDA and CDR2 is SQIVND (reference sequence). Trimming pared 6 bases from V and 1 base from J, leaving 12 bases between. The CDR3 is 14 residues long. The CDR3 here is CASSRLLTNTEAFF. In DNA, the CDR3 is TGTGCCAGTAGCAGACTCCTGACGAACACTGAAGCTTTCTTT. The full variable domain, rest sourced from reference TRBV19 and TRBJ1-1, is DGGITQSPKYLFRKEGQNVTLSCEQNLNHDAMYWYRQDPGQGLRLIYYSQIVNDFQKGDIAEGYSVSREKKESFPLTVTSAQKNPTAFYLCASSRLLTNTEAFFGQGTRLTVV.

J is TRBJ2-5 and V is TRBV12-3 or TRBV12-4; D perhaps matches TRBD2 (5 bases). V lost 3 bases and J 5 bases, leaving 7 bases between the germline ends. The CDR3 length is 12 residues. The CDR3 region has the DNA TGTGCCAGCAGTTTGAGGAGGGAGACCCAGTACTTC. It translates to CASSLRRETQYF.

Written as DNA, the CDR3 is TGTGCCAGCAGTGCATCCGCGCCCCAAGAGACCCAGTACTTC. This encodes CASSASAPQETQYF. The rearrangement links TRBV2 to TRBJ2-5; D is unresolved. Trimming shortened V by 4 bases and J by 1 base, and 10 bases separated the two germline ends. The CDR3 runs to 14 residues. CDR1 is SNHLY and CDR2 is FYNNEI in the germline V gene. Full variable domain (remainder filled in from reference TRBV2 and TRBJ2-5): EPEVTQTPSHQVTQMGQEVILRCVPISNHLYFYWYRQILGQKVEFLVSFYNNEISEKSEIFDDQFSVERPDGSNFTLKIRSTKLEDSAMYFCASSASAPQETQYFGPGTRLLVL.

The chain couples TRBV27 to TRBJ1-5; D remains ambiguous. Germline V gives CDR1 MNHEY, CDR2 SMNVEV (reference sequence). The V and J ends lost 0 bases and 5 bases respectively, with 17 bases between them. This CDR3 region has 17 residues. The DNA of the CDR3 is TGTGCCAGCAGTTTATCGCCCGGTGCAGGACTCGATCAGCCCCAGCATTTT. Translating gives CASSLSPGAGLDQPQHF.

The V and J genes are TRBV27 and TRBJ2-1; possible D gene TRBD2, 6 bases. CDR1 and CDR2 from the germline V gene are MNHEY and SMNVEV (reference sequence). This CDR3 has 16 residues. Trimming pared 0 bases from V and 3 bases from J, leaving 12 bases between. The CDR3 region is CASSLSGGPGYNEQFF. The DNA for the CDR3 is TGTGCCAGCAGTTTATCGGGGGGTCCCGGCTACAATGAGCAGTTCTTC.